This T cell receptor (beta chain) is from a study of blood T cell repertoires in COVID-19. Study overall: Samples taken during acute and convalescent COVID-19 were collected in the United States, Italy and Spain. In each case, the material was cDNA or gDNA derived from T cells, B-cell-depleted T cells, or PBMCs.

Under the authors' procedure: Reference gene primers were amplified, and this amplification served to estimate nucleated cell counts. Clones were sequenced by immunoSEQ multiplex PCR, and TCRdb holds only the in-frame ones, with some missing. That table gives V, J and clone size, and the DNA gave D and trimming. Of roughly 100,000 clones listed, around nine tenths are singletons. In germline, CDR1 is SEHNR, CDR2 FQNEAQ (reference sequence). The ends were cut back, 1 base at V and 2 bases at J, with 10 bases in the middle. The CDR3 is 15 amino acids. The sequence was collected from a man in his fifties or sixties in a cohort sampled during active COVID-19. The sample was peripheral blood. The chain uses TRBV7-9 and TRBJ2-3; D might be TRBD2 (5 bases). The CDR3 is CASSLVSEYTDTQYF. CDR3 nucleotide sequence: TGTGCCAGCAGCTTAGTTAGCGAATACACAGATACGCAGTATTTT.